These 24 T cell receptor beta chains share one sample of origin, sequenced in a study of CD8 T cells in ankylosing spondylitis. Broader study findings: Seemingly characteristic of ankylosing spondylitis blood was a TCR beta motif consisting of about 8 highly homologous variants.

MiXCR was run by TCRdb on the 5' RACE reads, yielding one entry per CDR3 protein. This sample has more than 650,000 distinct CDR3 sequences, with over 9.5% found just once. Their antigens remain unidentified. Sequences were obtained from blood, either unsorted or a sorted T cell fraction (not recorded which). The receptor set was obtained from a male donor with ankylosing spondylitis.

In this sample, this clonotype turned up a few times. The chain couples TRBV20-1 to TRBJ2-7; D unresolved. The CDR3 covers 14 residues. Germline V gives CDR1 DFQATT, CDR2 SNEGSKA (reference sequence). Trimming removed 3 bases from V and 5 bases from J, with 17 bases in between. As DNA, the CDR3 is TGCAGTGCTAGTCCCCCGGCTACGGGCGACGAGCAGTACTTC. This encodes CSASPPATGDEQYF.

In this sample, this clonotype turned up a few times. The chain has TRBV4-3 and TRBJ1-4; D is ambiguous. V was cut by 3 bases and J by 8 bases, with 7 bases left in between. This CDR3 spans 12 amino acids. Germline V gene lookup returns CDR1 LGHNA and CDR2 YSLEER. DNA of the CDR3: TGCGCCAGCAGCCAGGAGGAGGAAAAACTGTTTTTT. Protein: CASSQEEEKLFF.

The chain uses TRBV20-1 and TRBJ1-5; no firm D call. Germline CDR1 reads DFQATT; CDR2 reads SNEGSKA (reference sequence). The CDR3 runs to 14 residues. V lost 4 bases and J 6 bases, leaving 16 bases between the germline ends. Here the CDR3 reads CSAIKRAASQPQHF. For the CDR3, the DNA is TGCAGTGCTATCAAAAGGGCAGCGAGTCAGCCCCAGCATTTT.

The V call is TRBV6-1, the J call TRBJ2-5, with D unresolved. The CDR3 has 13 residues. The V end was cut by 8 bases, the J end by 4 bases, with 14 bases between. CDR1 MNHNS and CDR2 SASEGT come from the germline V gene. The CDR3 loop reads CASLSSARETQYF. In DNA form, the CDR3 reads TGTGCCAGCCTTAGCTCAGCGAGAGAGACCCAGTACTTC.

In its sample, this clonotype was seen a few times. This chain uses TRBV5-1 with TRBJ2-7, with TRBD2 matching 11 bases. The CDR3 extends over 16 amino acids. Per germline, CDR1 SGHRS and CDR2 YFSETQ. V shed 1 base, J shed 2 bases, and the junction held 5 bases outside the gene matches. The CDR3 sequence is CASSLTLAGGTYEQYF. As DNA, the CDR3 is TGCGCCAGCAGCTTGACCCTAGCGGGGGGAACCTACGAGCAGTACTTC.

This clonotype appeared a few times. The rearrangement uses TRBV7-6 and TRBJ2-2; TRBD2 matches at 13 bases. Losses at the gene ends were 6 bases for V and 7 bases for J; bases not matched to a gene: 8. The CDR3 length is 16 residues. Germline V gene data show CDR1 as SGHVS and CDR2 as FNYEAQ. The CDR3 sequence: CASSQTSGGAGGELFF. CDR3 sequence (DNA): TGTGCCAGCAGTCAAACTAGCGGGGGGGCCGGCGGGGAGCTGTTTTTT.

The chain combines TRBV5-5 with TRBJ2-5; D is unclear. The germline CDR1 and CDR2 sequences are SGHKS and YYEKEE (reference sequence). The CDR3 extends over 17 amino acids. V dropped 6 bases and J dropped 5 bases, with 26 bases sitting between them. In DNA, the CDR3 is TGTGCCAGCAACCACCCGATGGTTGAAAGCGACGTCGAGACCCAGTACTTC. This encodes CASNHPMVESDVETQYF.

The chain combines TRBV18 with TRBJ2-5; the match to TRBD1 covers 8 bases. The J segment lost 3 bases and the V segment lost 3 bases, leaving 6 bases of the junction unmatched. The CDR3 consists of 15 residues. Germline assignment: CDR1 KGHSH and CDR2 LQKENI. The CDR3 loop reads CASSPRQGAEETQYF. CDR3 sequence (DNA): TGTGCCAGCTCACCGAGGCAGGGGGCTGAAGAGACCCAGTACTTC.

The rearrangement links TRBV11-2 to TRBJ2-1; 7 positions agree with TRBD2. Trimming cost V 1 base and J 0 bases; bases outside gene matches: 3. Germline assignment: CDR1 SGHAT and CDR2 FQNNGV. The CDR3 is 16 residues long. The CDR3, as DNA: TGTGCCAGCAGCTTAGCCCGGACTAGCTCCTACAATGAGCAGTTCTTC. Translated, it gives CASSLARTSSYNEQFF. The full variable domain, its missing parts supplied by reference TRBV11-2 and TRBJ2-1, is EAGVAQSPRYKIIEKRQSVAFWCNPISGHATLYWYQQILGQGPKLLIQFQNNGVVDDSQLPKDRFSAERLKGVDSTLKIQPAKLEDSAVYLCASSLARTSSYNEQFFGPGTRLTVL.

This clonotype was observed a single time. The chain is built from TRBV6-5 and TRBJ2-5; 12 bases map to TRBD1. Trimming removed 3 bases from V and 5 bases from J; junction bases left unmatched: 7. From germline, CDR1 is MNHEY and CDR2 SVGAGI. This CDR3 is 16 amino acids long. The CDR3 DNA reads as TGTGCCAGCAGTTATGGGACAGGGGGCGGTTGGGAGACCCAGTACTTC. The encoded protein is CASSYGTGGGWETQYF.

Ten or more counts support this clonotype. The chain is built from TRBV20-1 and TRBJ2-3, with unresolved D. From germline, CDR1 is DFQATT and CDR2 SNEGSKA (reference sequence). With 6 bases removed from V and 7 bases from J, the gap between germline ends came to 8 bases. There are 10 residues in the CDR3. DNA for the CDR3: TGCAGTGCCGACGCCCATACGCAGTATTTT. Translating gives CSADAHTQYF.

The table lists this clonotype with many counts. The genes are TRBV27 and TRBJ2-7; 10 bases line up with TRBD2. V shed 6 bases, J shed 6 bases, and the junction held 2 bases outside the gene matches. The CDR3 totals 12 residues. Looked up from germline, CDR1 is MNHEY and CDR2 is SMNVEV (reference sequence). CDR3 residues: CASSLAGAEQYF. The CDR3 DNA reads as TGTGCCAGCAGCCTAGCGGGAGCCGAGCAGTACTTC.

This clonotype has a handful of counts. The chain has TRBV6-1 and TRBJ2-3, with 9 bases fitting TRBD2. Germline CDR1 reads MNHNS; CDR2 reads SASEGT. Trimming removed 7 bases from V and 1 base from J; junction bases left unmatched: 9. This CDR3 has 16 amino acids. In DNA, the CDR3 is TGTGCCAGCAAGACGCGGGGGGGGCTGGGCACAGATACGCAGTATTTT. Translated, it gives CASKTRGGLGTDTQYF.

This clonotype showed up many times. The CDR3 DNA reads TGCGCCAGCAGCTCGATCGGGACTCAATACAATGAGCAGTTCTTC. It specifies CASSSIGTQYNEQFF. The V and J genes are TRBV5-1 and TRBJ2-1, with a weak D call TRBD2 (6 bases). CDR1 and CDR2 from the germline V gene are SGHRS and YFSETQ. Between the trimmed V and J ends, which lost 3 bases and 4 bases, there was a span of 14 bases. CDR3 length: 15 residues.

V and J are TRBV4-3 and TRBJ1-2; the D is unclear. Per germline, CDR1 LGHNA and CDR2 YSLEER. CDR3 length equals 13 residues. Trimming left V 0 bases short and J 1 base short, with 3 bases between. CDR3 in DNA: TGCGCCAGCAGCCAAGAACTTAACTATGGCTACACCTTC. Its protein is CASSQELNYGYTF.

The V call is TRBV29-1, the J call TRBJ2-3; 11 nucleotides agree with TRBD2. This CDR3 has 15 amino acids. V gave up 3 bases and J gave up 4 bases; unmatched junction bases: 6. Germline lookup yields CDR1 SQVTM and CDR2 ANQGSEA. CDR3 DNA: TGCAGCGTTGACCGGATAGCGGGGGGGTCAGATACGCAGTATTTT. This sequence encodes CSVDRIAGGSDTQYF.

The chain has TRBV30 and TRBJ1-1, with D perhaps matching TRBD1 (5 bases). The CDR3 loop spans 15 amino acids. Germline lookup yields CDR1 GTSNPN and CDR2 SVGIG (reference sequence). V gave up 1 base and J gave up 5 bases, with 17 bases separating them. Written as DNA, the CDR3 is TGTGCCTGGAGTGCCTCCGGCCGGGGGTCTACTGAAGCTTTCTTT. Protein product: CAWSASGRGSTEAFF. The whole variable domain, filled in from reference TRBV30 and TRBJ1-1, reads SQTIHQWPATLVQPVGSPLSLECTVEGTSNPNLYWYRQAAGRGLQLLFYSVGIGQISSEVPQNLSASRPQDRQFILSSKKLLLSDSGFYLCAWSASGRGSTEAFFGQGTRLTVV.

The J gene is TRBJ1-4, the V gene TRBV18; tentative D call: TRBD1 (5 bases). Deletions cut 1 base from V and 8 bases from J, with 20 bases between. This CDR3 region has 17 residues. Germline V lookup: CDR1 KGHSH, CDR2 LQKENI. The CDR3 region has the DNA TGTGCCAGCTCACCACTACCCGGGGCCGGGTCAGGGGAAAAACTGTTTTTT. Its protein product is CASSPLPGAGSGEKLFF.

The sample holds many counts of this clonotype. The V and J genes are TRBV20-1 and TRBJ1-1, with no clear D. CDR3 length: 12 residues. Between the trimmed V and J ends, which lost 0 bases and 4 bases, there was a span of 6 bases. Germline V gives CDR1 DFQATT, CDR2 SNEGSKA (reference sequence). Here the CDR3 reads CSAREGSTEAFF. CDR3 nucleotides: TGCAGTGCTAGAGAGGGGTCCACTGAAGCTTTCTTT.

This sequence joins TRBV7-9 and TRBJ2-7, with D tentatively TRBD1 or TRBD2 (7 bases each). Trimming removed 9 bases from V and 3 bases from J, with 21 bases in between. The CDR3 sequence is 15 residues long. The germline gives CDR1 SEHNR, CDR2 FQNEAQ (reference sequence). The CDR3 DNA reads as TGTGCCAGGAGCCTTGGGCAGGGGGGGTACTACGAGCAGTACTTC. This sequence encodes CARSLGQGGYYEQYF. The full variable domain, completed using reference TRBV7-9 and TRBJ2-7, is DTGVSQNPRHKITKRGQNVTFRCDPISEHNRLYWYRQTLGQGPEFLTYFQNEAQLEKSRLLSDRFSAERPKGSFSTLEIQRTEQGDSAMYLCARSLGQGGYYEQYFGPGTRLTVT.

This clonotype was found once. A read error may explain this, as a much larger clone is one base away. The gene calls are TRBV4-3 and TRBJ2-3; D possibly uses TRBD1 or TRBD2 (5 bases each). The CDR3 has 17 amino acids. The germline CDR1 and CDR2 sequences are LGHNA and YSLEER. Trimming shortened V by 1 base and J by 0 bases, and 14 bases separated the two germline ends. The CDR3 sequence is CASSQGPGPGSTDTQYF. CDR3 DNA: TGCGCCAGCAGCCAAGGCCCGGGACCAGGAAGCACAGATACGCAGTATTTT.

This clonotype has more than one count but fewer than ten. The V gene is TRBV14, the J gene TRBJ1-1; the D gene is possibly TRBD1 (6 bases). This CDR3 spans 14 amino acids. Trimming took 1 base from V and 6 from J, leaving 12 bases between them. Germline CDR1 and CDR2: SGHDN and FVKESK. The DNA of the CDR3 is TGTGCCAGCAGCCAAGTGGGGGCTGGAGCTGAAGCTTTCTTT. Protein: CASSQVGAGAEAFF.

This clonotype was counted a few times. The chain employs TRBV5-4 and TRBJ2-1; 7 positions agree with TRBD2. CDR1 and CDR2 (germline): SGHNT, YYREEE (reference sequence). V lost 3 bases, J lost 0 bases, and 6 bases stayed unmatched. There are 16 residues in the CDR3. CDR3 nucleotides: TGTGCCAGCAGCTCGGGACTAACCAACTCCTACAATGAGCAGTTCTTC. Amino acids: CASSSGLTNSYNEQFF.

CDR3 bases: TGTGCCAGCAGCGTGAGGCAGGGTGAGCAGTTCTTC. It is translated as CASSVRQGEQFF. The genes are TRBV9 and TRBJ2-1; D may be TRBD1 (5 bases). CDR1 SGDLS and CDR2 YYNGEE come from the germline V gene. V was pared by 2 bases and J by 9 bases, with 9 bases between. The CDR3 covers 12 residues.